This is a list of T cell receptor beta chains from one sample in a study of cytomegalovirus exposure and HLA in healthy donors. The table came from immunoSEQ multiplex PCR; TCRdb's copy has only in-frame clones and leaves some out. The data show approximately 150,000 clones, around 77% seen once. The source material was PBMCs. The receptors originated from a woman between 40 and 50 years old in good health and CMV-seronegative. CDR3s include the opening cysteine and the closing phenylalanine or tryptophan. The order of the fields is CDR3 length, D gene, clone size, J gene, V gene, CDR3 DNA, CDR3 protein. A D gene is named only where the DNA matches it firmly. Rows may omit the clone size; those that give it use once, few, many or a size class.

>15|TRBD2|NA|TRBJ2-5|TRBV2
TGTGCCAGTCTACCTGGGACTAGCGGGACAGAGACCCAGTACTTC
CASLPGTSGTETQYF
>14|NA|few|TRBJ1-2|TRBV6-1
TGTGCCAGCAGTGGAGGAGGGTCACGGGGTGGCTACACCTTC
CASSGGGSRGGYTF
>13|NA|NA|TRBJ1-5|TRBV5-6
TGTGCCAGCAGCTTTTATAGCAATCAGCCCCAGCATTTT
CASSFYSNQPQHF
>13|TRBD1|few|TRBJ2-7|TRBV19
TGTGCCAGTAACACAGGGGGTTTGGGAGAGCAGTACTTC
CASNTGGLGEQYF
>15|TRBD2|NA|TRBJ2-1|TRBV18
TGTGCCAGCTCACCACCGGGCGGGAGGGACGATGAGCAGTTCTTC
CASSPPGGRDDEQFF
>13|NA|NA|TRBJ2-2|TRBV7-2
TGTGCCAGCTTCCTAGTTGGGACCGGGGAGCTGTTTTTT
CASFLVGTGELFF
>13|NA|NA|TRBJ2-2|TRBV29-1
TGCAGCGTTGTATCTTCGAACACCGGGGAGCTGTTTTTT
CSVVSSNTGELFF
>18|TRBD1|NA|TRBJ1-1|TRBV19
TGTGCCAGTAGTATAGAAAATTTGGGGACAGGGTATCATACTGAAGCTTTCTTT
CASSIENLGTGYHTEAFF
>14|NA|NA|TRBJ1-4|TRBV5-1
TGCGCCAGCAGCGAGGAGGTGACTAATGAAAAACTGTTTTTT
CASSEEVTNEKLFF
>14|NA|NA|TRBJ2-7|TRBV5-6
TGTGCCAGCAGCCCCCGACTCCCCCCATACGAGCAGTACTTC
CASSPRLPPYEQYF
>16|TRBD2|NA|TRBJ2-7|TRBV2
TGTGCCAGCAGGTGGGGAGTAGCGGGAGGTGCCTACGAGCAGTACTTC
CASRWGVAGGAYEQYF